This T cell receptor beta chain is drawn from a study of cytomegalovirus exposure and HLA in healthy donors. Whole-study context: The study placed approximately 80% of its 398 genotyped donors in the Caucasian-associated ancestry cluster. Study-level results: In a later analysis, a missense DCLRE1C variant was linked to TCR beta V- and J-gene trimming.

The CDR3 length is 17 residues. The V segment lost 1 base and the J segment 5 bases; nucleotides outside the gene matches: 6. Germline V gene lookup returns CDR1 SGHTA and CDR2 FQGNSA. The PCR had 60 Vbeta and 13 Jbeta primers. Repertoires were generated with immunoSEQ multiplex PCR, while TCRdb's copy carries only in-frame clones and drops some. Of tens of thousands of clones in the sample, 80% are singletons; the top ten hold around 5.9%. Note on this clone: No antigen is known for it.

This chain links TRBV7-2 with TRBJ2-2; 11 bases are shared with TRBD2. The sequencing sample was made of PBMCs. This receptor was obtained from a male donor in good health and CMV-seronegative. In DNA form, the CDR3 reads TGTGCCAGCAGCTTAGGAGGGTTAGCGGGGGGGACCGGGGAGCTGTTTTTT. Translation: CASSLGGLAGGTGELFF.